This is a list of T cell receptor beta chains from one sample in a study of beta chain features in type 1 diabetes. TCRdb's copy holds only in-frame clones and misses some; the assay was immunoSEQ multiplex PCR. The repertoire includes 45,000 to 60,000 clones, roughly 47% of them detected once, and 0.1% to 0.15% sits in the top ten. The sequenced material came from stem cell memory CD4+ T cells from blood. The receptors shown here come from a man aged 25-45 years with type 1 diabetes. CDR3s include the opening cysteine and the closing phenylalanine or tryptophan. The D gene is left open where the match is weak. Clone sizes are given selectively: once, few, many, or a class where the clone is expanded.

CDR3 DNA,CDR3 protein,D gene,clone size,J gene,V gene
TGTGCCAGCTCACCAAGGTGGGGCGCGGGGGATACGCAGTATTTT,CASSPRWGAGDTQYF,.,.,TRBJ2-3,TRBV18
TGCGCCAGCAGCCAAACCGGGACTTTCAGCACAGATACGCAGTATTTT,CASSQTGTFSTDTQYF,.,few,TRBJ2-3,TRBV4-3
TGTGCCAGCAGCTTGGTCATGGAGGAGACCCAGTACTTC,CASSLVMEETQYF,.,many,TRBJ2-5,TRBV5-4
TGTGCCAGCAGTCGACAAACCGATTGCAATCAGCCCCAGCATTTT,CASSRQTDCNQPQHF,.,.,TRBJ1-5,TRBV6-5
TGCAGCGGAGTGACCCTGGGGCCCAATTACGAGCAGTACTTC,CSGVTLGPNYEQYF,.,.,TRBJ2-7,TRBV29-1
TGTGCCAGCAGCTTGTTTGGGACTCTGAACACTGAAGCTTTCTTT,CASSLFGTLNTEAFF,.,.,TRBJ1-1,TRBV11-1
TGTGCCAGCAGCCATCAACAAGCGGGAGCCTACGAGCAGTACTTC,CASSHQQAGAYEQYF,TRBD2,.,TRBJ2-7,TRBV6-1
TGTGCCAGCTCACCACCTTCGGGGGGTGGTGTTCTGCAGTTCTTC,CASSPPSGGGVLQFF,TRBD2,.,TRBJ2-1,TRBV18
TGTGCCAGCAGTGAAATCCTAGCTGCCTGGGAGCAGTACTTC,CASSEILAAWEQYF,.,.,TRBJ2-7,TRBV2
TGCGCCAGCAGCTTGGGAGACAGGGCGAACACTGAAGCTTTCTTT,CASSLGDRANTEAFF,TRBD1,few,TRBJ1-1,TRBV5-1